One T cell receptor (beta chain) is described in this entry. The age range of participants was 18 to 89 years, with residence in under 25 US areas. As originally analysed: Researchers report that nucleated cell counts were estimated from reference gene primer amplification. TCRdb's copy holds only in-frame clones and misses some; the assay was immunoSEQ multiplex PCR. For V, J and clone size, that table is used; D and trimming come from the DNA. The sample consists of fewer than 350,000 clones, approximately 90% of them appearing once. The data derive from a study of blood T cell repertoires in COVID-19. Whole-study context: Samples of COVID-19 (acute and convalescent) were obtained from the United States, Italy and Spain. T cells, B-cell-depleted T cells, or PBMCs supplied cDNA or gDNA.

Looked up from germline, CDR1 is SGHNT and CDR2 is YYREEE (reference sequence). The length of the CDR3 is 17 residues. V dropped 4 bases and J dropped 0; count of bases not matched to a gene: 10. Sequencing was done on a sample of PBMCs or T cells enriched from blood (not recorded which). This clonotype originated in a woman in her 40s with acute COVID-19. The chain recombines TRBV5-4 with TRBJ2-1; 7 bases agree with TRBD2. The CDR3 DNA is TGTGCCAGCAGCCCCCAAGCAGGCGGGAGCTCCTACAATGAGCAGTTCTTC. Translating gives CASSPQAGGSSYNEQFF.